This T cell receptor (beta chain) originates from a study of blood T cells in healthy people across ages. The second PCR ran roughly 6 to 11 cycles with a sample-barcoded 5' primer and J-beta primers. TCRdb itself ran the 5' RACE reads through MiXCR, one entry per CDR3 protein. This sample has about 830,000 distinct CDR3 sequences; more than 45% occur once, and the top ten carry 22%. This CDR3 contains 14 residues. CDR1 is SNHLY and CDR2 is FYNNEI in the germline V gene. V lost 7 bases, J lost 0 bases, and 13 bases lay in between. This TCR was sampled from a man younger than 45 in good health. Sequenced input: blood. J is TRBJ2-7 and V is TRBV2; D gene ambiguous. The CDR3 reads CASTTLGNSYEQYF. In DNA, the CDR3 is TGTGCCAGCACCACGTTAGGTAACTCCTACGAGCAGTACTTC.